The following is a T cell receptor beta chain sequence with its context. Its antigen is not known. Alpha and beta constant-region primers primed reverse transcription of approximately 0.55 ug RNA. Using multiplexing indices, alpha and beta chain libraries were generated apart by chain-specific third strand synthesis. One primer pair amplified all rearrangements per chain; each cDNA got molecular barcodes. Ligation attached cDNA to a 5' RACE adapter that carried a random hexamer and SP2 site. A single record per CDR3 protein comes from TCRdb applying MiXCR to the 5' RACE reads. Among around 19,000 distinct CDR3 sequences listed, more than 8% were seen once. All unsorted peripheral T cells were captured because whole blood was used without fractionation. The CDR3 runs to 15 residues. V trimming: 5 bases; J trimming: 4 bases; junction bases outside the gene matches: 8. This specimen comes from a study of HIV-infected patients and healthy controls.

Study results and caveats: Healthy controls carried many MAIT alpha-chain CDR3s, while HIV+ repertoires had few. During therapy, HIV-associated CDR3s fell significantly in frequency, while CMV-associated CDR3s did not change significantly.

The sample taken for sequencing was blood. V gene TRBV12-3 or TRBV12-4 combines with J gene TRBJ2-5; 9 bases line up with TRBD2. The TCR comes from an adult in good health. The CDR3 region has the DNA TGTGCCAGCAGTATTGGCGGGGGGGCTATAGAGACCCAGTACTTC. It yields the protein CASSIGGGAIETQYF.